Listed below are T cell receptor beta chains from one sample, sequenced in a study of T cell repertoires in cytomegalovirus infection. TCRdb used MiXCR to reprocess the reads, holding one entry per CDR3 protein. The table lists around 750,000 distinct CDR3 sequences, less than 35% of them singletons. For these receptors, no antigen is known. Source: cultured CD8+ T cells from PBMCs, taken from culture after CMV antigen stimulation. Source of these receptors: a human donor in good health (CMV status not recorded). Some clones in this sample may be carry-over from other donors' samples. CDR3s include the opening cysteine and the closing phenylalanine or tryptophan. A D gene is named only where the DNA matches it firmly. Expanded clones are given a class, and other clones once, few, many or no size at all.

J | size | length | D | V | CDR3 | DNA
TRBJ2-3 | many | 17 | TRBD1 | TRBV5-1 | CASSFLTGGSSTDTQYF | TGCGCCAGCAGTTTCCTTACAGGGGGATCTAGCACAGATACGCAGTATTTT
TRBJ2-4 | few | 14 | TRBD1 | TRBV6-5 | CASSYTGTGTIQYF | TGTGCCAGCAGTTATACCGGGACAGGAACCATTCAGTACTTC
TRBJ1-1 | few | 15 | NA | TRBV7-8 | CASSPRSGGITEAFF | TGTGCCAGCAGCCCTAGATCGGGAGGGATCACTGAAGCTTTCTTT
TRBJ2-6 | few | 16 | NA | TRBV18 | CASSAMSGTGANVLTF | TGTGCCAGCTCCGCAATGTCGGGAACTGGGGCCAACGTCCTGACTTTC
TRBJ2-3 | NA | 16 | NA | TRBV7-4 | CASNHPSDASTDTQYF | TGTGCCAGCAACCACCCGTCGGACGCTAGCACAGATACGCAGTATTTT
TRBJ1-5 | NA | 17 | NA | TRBV5-6 | CASSLSGWGGERQPQHF | TGTGCCAGCAGCTTGTCCGGATGGGGGGGAGAGAGGCAGCCCCAGCATTTT
TRBJ2-1 | few | 15 | NA | TRBV4-1 | CASSQAPDRYNEQFF | TGCGCCAGCAGCCAAGCGCCGGACAGATACAATGAGCAGTTCTTC
TRBJ2-7 | NA | 14 | NA | TRBV7-6 | CASSSPSSSYERYF | TGTGCCAGCAGCTCACCCTCCAGTTCCTACGAGCGGTACTTC
TRBJ1-1 | few | 14 | NA | TRBV27 | CASSLSPRHSEAFF | TGTGCCAGCAGTTTATCGCCCCGGCACAGTGAAGCTTTCTTT
TRBJ2-1 | NA | 16 | NA | TRBV4-3 | CASSHLDRPSYNEQFF | TGCGCCAGCAGCCACCTCGACAGGCCGTCCTACAATGAGCAGTTCTTC
TRBJ2-4 | few | 15 | NA | TRBV2 | CASSERGLAKNIQYF | TGTGCCAGCAGTGAACGTGGTCTAGCCAAAAACATTCAGTACTTC
TRBJ1-5 | NA | 14 | NA | TRBV6-1 | CASSEPGSNQPQHF | TGTGCCAGCAGTGAACCGGGGAGCAATCAGCCCCAGCATTTT
TRBJ2-5 | NA | 12 | NA | TRBV24-1 | CATSEGAETQYF | TGTGCCACCAGTGAGGGAGCGGAGACCCAGTACTTC
TRBJ1-2 | NA | 14 | TRBD1 | TRBV6-6 | CASSMDREVPGYTF | TGTGCCAGCAGTATGGACAGGGAGGTCCCCGGCTACACCTTC
TRBJ2-5 | many | 17 | TRBD2 | TRBV5-1 | CASSLAVLAGGAETQYF | TGCGCCAGCAGCTTGGCCGTCCTAGCGGGGGGGGCAGAGACCCAGTACTTC
TRBJ2-2 | NA | 15 | NA | TRBV4-1 | CASSLSEGATGELFF | TGCGCCAGCAGCCTTTCCGAGGGAGCCACCGGGGAGCTGTTTTTT
TRBJ1-2 | NA | 12 | NA | TRBV7-9 | CASSLGIYSSTF | TGTGCCAGCAGCTTAGGGATATATTCCTCCACCTTC